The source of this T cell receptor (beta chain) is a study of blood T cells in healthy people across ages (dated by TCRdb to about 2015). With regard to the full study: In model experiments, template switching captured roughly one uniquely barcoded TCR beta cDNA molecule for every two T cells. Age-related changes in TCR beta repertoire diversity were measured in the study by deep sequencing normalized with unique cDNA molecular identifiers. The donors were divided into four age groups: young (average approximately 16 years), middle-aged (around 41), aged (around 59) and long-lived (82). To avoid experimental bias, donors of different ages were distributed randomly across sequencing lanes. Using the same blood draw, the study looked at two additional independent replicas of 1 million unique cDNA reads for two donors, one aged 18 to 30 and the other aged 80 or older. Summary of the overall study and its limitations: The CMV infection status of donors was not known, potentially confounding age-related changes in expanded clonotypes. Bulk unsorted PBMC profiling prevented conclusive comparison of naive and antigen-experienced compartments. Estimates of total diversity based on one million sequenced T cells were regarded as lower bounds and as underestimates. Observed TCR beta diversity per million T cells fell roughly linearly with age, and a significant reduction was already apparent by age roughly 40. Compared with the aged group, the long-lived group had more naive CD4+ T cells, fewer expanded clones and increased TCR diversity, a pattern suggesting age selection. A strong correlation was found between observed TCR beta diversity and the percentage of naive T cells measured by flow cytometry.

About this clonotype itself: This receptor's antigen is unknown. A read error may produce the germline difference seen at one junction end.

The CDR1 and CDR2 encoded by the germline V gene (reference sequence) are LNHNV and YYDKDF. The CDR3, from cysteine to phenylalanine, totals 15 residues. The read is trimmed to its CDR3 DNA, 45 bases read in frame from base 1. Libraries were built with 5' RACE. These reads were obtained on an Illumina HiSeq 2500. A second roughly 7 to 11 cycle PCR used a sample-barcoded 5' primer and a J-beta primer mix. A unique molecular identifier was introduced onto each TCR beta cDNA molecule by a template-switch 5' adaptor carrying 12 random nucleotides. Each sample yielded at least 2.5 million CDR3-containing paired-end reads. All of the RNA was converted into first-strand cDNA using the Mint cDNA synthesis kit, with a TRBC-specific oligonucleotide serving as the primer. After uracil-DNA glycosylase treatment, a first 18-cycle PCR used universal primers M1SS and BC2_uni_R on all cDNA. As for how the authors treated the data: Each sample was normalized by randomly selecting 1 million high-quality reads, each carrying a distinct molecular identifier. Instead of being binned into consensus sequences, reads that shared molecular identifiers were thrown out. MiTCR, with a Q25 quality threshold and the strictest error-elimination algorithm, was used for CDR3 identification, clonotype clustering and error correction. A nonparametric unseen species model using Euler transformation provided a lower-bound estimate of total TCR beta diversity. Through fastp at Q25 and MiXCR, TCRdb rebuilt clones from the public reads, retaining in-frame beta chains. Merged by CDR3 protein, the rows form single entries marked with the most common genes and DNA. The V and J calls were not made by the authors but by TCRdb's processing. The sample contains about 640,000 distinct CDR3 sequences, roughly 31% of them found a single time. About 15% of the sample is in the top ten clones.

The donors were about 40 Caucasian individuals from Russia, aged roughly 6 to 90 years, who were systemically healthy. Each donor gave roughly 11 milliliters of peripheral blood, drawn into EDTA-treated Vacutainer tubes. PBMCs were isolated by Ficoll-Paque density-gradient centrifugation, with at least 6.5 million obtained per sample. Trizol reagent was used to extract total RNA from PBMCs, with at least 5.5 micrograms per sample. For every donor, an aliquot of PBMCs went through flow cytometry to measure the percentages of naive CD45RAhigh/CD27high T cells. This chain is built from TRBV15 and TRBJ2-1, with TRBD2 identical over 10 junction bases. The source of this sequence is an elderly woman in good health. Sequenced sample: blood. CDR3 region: CATSRASGSLNEQFF. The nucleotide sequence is TGCGCCACCAGCAGAGCTAGCGGGAGTTTAAATGAGCAGTTCTTC.